This T cell receptor (beta chain) was captured by sequencing in a study of blood T cell repertoires in COVID-19. In the original processing: Amplification from reference gene primers served as the basis for estimated nucleated cell counts. Generated by immunoSEQ multiplex PCR, the TCRdb table keeps only in-frame clones and is missing some. That table gives V, J and clone size, and the DNA gave D and trimming. Among roughly 87,000 clones, over 75% were seen once, and the ten largest hold just over 3%. The ends lost 7 bases at V and 6 bases at J; junction bases unmatched: 15. The CDR3 has 16 residues. Germline V CDR1 and CDR2: SNHLY, FYNNEI.

The TCR was taken from an elderly woman with COVID-19, enrolled during active disease. Sequenced: peripheral blood. The rearrangement joins TRBV2 to TRBJ2-1; 7 bases align to TRBD2. CDR3 loop: CASTPGGLAETNEQFF. CDR3 nucleotide sequence: TGTGCCAGCACCCCCGGTGGGCTAGCGGAGACCAATGAGCAGTTCTTC. The full variable domain, with the rest looked up from reference TRBV2 and TRBJ2-1, is EPEVTQTPSHQVTQMGQEVILRCVPISNHLYFYWYRQILGQKVEFLVSFYNNEISEKSEIFDDQFSVERPDGSNFTLKIRSTKLEDSAMYFCASTPGGLAETNEQFFGPGTRLTVL.